The rows below give T cell receptor beta chains drawn from one sample of a study of PD-1 blockade in mismatch repair-deficient tumors. Profiled with immunoSEQ multiplex PCR; TCRdb holds only in-frame clones, not every one. The sample comprises just under 80,000 clones, approximately 80% of which are singletons, and around 5.1% rests with the top ten. The sample consisted of peripheral blood, taken 44 weeks after starting pembrolizumab. The receptors here all came from an adult with mismatch repair-deficient cancer. Each CDR3 is given with its conserved first and last residue. The D gene is left open where the match is weak. Some rows have no size entry. The others give once, few or many, or a class for an expanded clone.

TRBJ2-1	NA	NA	TRBV5-1	CASSLRVEGNEQFF	TGCGCCAGCAGCTTGCGGGTGGAGGGGAATGAGCAGTTCTTC
TRBJ1-1	NA	NA	TRBV27	CASHFGVGTEAFF	TGTGCCAGCCATTTCGGGGTGGGCACTGAAGCTTTCTTT
TRBJ1-2	NA	TRBD1	TRBV2	CAGHRGGDYGYTF	TGTGCCGGGCACAGGGGAGGTGACTATGGCTACACCTTC
TRBJ1-2	NA	TRBD1	TRBV15	CATSRDRQGEQGYTF	TGTGCCACCAGCAGAGATCGACAGGGCGAACAAGGCTACACCTTC
TRBJ1-1	NA	NA	TRBV7-2	CASSFRQRTEAFF	TGTGCCAGCAGCTTTCGACAGAGGACTGAAGCTTTCTTT
TRBJ2-2	NA	NA	TRBV5-5	CASSRLLNTGELFF	TGTGCCAGCAGCCGACTTCTAAACACCGGGGAGCTGTTTTTT
TRBJ2-3	NA	NA	TRBV7-9	CASMGPTDTQYF	TGTGCCAGCATGGGACCCACAGATACGCAGTATTTT
TRBJ2-5	NA	NA	TRBV6-6	CASRSGNFQETQYF	TGTGCCAGCAGGTCCGGGAACTTCCAAGAGACCCAGTACTTC
TRBJ2-1	NA	TRBD2	TRBV5-1	CASSPRTSGISAEQFF	TGCGCCAGCAGCCCTAGGACTAGCGGGATCAGCGCTGAGCAGTTCTTC
TRBJ2-7	NA	TRBD2	TRBV10-3	CAISESTRGEYEQYF	TGTGCCATCAGTGAGTCGACTCGGGGGGAGTACGAGCAGTACTTC
TRBJ2-2	NA	NA	TRBV7-3	CASSLISGNTGELFF	TGTGCCAGCAGCTTAATTAGCGGTAACACCGGGGAGCTGTTTTTT
TRBJ2-7	few	TRBD1	TRBV18	CASSPGQVRYEQYF	TGTGCCAGCTCGCCGGGACAGGTACGGTACGAGCAGTACTTC
TRBJ1-1	NA	NA	TRBV6-1	CASRHLNTEAFF	TGTGCCAGCAGACATTTGAACACTGAAGCTTTCTTT
TRBJ2-7	NA	NA	TRBV19	CASSTVQDSEQYF	TGTGCCAGTAGTACGGTGCAAGACAGCGAGCAGTACTTC
TRBJ2-1	NA	NA	TRBV4-1	CASSQANEQFF	TGCGCCAGCAGCCAGGCAAATGAGCAGTTCTTC
TRBJ2-7	NA	NA	TRBV29-1	CSGGSDYEQYF	TGCAGCGGAGGGAGCGACTACGAGCAGTACTTC
TRBJ1-1	NA	NA	TRBV5-6	CASSLAGRQGAFF	TGTGCCAGCAGCTTGGCGGGACGGCAGGGAGCTTTCTTT
TRBJ2-6	NA	TRBD2	TRBV18	CASSPPPGLAGLSGANVLTF	TGTGCCAGCTCACCGCCTCCGGGACTAGCGGGCCTCTCTGGGGCCAACGTCCTGACTTTC
TRBJ2-5	NA	TRBD1	TRBV7-2	CASSRLLGQTSQETQYF	TGTGCCAGCAGCCGATTATTGGGACAGACCTCCCAAGAGACCCAGTACTTC
TRBJ2-2	NA	NA	TRBV12-5	CASGQTLDRHTGELFF	TGTGCTAGTGGTCAAACCCTCGACAGGCACACCGGGGAGCTGTTTTTT
TRBJ1-3	NA	NA	TRBV18	CASSPQEGTGNTIYF	TGTGCCAGCTCACCACAAGAGGGCACTGGAAACACCATATATTTT
TRBJ1-2	NA	NA	TRBV5-4	CASSLRGGRGNYGYTF	TGTGCCAGCAGCTTGAGAGGGGGAAGGGGTAACTATGGCTACACCTTC
TRBJ1-2	NA	NA	TRBV27	CASSLKPINYGYTF	TGTGCCAGCAGTTTAAAACCGATTAACTATGGCTACACCTTC
TRBJ2-7	NA	NA	TRBV7-9	CASSLERERSGEQYF	TGTGCCAGCAGCTTAGAGCGAGAACGGTCAGGCGAGCAGTACTTC
TRBJ2-7	NA	TRBD2	TRBV30	CAWSTGLAGTYEQYF	TGTGCCTGGTCTACCGGACTAGCGGGTACCTACGAGCAGTACTTC
TRBJ1-1	NA	TRBD1	TRBV6-5	CASTLSGQGRTEAFF	TGTGCCAGCACCTTATCGGGACAGGGGAGGACTGAAGCTTTCTTT
TRBJ2-1	NA	TRBD2	TRBV9	CASSVGTSGSARGHNEQFF	TGTGCCAGCAGCGTAGGTACTAGCGGGAGCGCCAGAGGACACAATGAGCAGTTCTTC
TRBJ2-1	NA	NA	TRBV6-1	CASRADEQFF	TGTGCCAGCAGGGCGGATGAGCAGTTCTTC
TRBJ2-7	NA	NA	TRBV11-3	CASSLDPDEQYF	TGTGCCAGCAGCTTAGATCCCGACGAGCAGTACTTC
TRBJ1-2	NA	NA	TRBV6-5	CASSYSVDSWYNGYTF	TGTGCCAGCAGTTACTCCGTCGACAGTTGGTATAATGGCTACACCTTC
TRBJ2-5	NA	TRBD2	TRBV19	CASSMATSVDYQETQYF	TGTGCCAGTAGTATGGCGACTAGCGTCGACTATCAAGAGACCCAGTACTTC
TRBJ2-3	NA	NA	TRBV10-3	CAISVLDTDTQYF	TGTGCCATCAGTGTATTGGACACAGATACGCAGTATTTT
TRBJ1-1	NA	NA	TRBV7-6	CASSPEGSTEAFF	TGTGCCAGCAGCCCCGAGGGCAGCACTGAAGCTTTCTTT
TRBJ1-5	NA	NA	TRBV5-6	CASSSAGNNQPQHF	TGTGCCAGCAGCTCGGCAGGGAACAATCAGCCCCAGCATTTT
TRBJ2-1	once	TRBD2	TRBV7-9	CASSLGTSGRVGEQFF	TGTGCCAGCAGCTTAGGGACTAGCGGGAGGGTAGGAGAGCAGTTCTTC
TRBJ2-1	few	TRBD1	TRBV10-3	CATGQGVVDEQFF	TGTGCCACGGGACAGGGCGTGGTGGATGAGCAGTTCTTC
TRBJ1-3	NA	NA	TRBV7-9	CASSEGIYSGNTIYF	TGTGCCAGCAGCGAAGGGATCTACTCTGGAAACACCATATATTTT
TRBJ2-7	NA	TRBD2	TRBV5-1	CASSLLREAYEQYF	TGCGCCAGCAGCTTGTTGCGGGAGGCCTACGAGCAGTACTTC
TRBJ1-5	NA	NA	TRBV9	CASSSTDSNQPQHF	TGTGCCAGCAGCTCGACGGATAGCAATCAGCCCCAGCATTTT
TRBJ1-2	NA	NA	TRBV12-5	CASGLVSTAQGYGYTF	TGTGCTAGTGGTTTGGTATCTACCGCCCAAGGCTATGGCTACACCTTC
TRBJ2-2	NA	TRBD1	TRBV30	CAWSTTGGIGGELFF	TGTGCCTGGAGTACAACAGGGGGGATCGGCGGGGAGCTGTTTTTT
TRBJ2-1	NA	NA	TRBV27	CASSRHYGDEQFF	TGTGCCAGCAGTCGACATTATGGGGATGAGCAGTTCTTC
TRBJ2-1	many	TRBD1	TRBV7-9	CASSLETGQPNEQFF	TGTGCCAGCAGCTTAGAGACAGGGCAACCCAATGAGCAGTTCTTC
TRBJ2-5	NA	TRBD2	TRBV2	CASSPGLAEETQYF	TGTGCCAGCAGCCCGGGACTAGCGGAAGAGACCCAGTACTTC
TRBJ2-3	NA	NA	TRBV5-1	CASSERDKTDTQYF	TGCGCCAGCAGCGAGCGGGACAAAACAGATACGCAGTATTTT
TRBJ2-5	once	NA	TRBV6-1	CASLDQVRETQYF	TGTGCCAGTCTGGACCAAGTGAGGGAGACCCAGTACTTC
TRBJ2-1	NA	NA	TRBV11-2	CASSLLGRNNEQFF	TGTGCCAGCAGCTTGTTAGGGAGAAACAATGAGCAGTTCTTC
TRBJ1-5	NA	NA	TRBV5-5	CASSLGAYQPQHF	TGTGCCAGCAGCTTGGGGGCTTATCAGCCCCAGCATTTT
TRBJ1-5	NA	NA	TRBV6-6	CASSPLGGSNQPQHF	TGTGCCAGCAGTCCATTAGGTGGAAGCAATCAGCCCCAGCATTTT
TRBJ2-3	NA	TRBD1	TRBV18	CASSPTGGSTDTQYF	TGTGCCAGCTCACCAACAGGGGGATCCACAGATACGCAGTATTTT
TRBJ2-3	NA	NA	TRBV7-3	CASSLGIADTQYF	TGTGCCAGCAGCTTAGGGATTGCAGATACGCAGTATTTT
TRBJ1-1	NA	TRBD1	TRBV20-1	CSSRGHTEAFF	TGCAGTTCCAGGGGGCACACTGAAGCTTTCTTT
TRBJ2-2	NA	TRBD1	TRBV4-2	CASSQRTGGTGELFF	TGTGCCAGCAGCCAAAGAACAGGGGGCACCGGGGAGCTGTTTTTT
TRBJ2-1	NA	NA	TRBV6-5	CASSYLIGADEQFF	TGTGCCAGCAGTTACCTTATAGGGGCAGATGAGCAGTTCTTC
TRBJ1-1	NA	TRBD1	TRBV6-5	CASSFPGQGPNTEAFF	TGTGCCAGCAGTTTCCCCGGACAGGGCCCGAACACTGAAGCTTTCTTT
TRBJ1-4	NA	NA	TRBV5-6	CASSLEGLANEKLFF	TGTGCCAGCAGCCTGGAGGGCCTCGCCAACGAAAAACTGTTTTTT
TRBJ2-5	NA	NA	TRBV11-2	CASSPHPSQETQYF	TGTGCCAGCAGCCCCCACCCCTCCCAAGAGACCCAGTACTTC
TRBJ1-1	NA	NA	TRBV27	CASSSQLSGTEAFF	TGTGCCAGCAGTTCTCAGCTGAGTGGCACTGAAGCTTTCTTT
TRBJ1-4	NA	TRBD1	TRBV6-5	CASTNGQVEKLFF	TGTGCCAGCACCAACGGACAGGTTGAAAAACTGTTTTTT
TRBJ2-7	NA	TRBD1	TRBV6-6	CASRYSGTGVSYEQYF	TGTGCCAGCAGGTATTCCGGGACAGGGGTCTCCTACGAGCAGTACTTC